This T cell receptor (beta chain) was captured in a study of brain metastases from non-small cell lung cancer (dated by TCRdb to the late 2010s). Study-level background: The study profiled the immune microenvironment of paired resected primary tumors and brain metastases from non-small-cell lung cancer patients. On the study overall, not on this receptor specifically: TCR repertoires were found to be largely shared between paired brain metastases and primary tumors, although sparse T-cell densities were observed in the brain metastases. Compared with the matched primary tumors, around 64% of brain metastases appeared to show expanded T-cell clones. Lower T-cell infiltration was exhibited by brain metastases compared with primary tumors (P < 0.001).

A total of 30 to 50 patients with non-small-cell lung cancer that had been surgically resected, each with specimens from both a primary tumor and a brain metastasis, made up the cohort. Tumor specimens were archival formalin-fixed, paraffin-embedded tissues. The library came from the immunoSEQ multiplex PCR assay. Alongside a 770-gene immune expression panel, the team sequenced the T-cell receptor beta chain repertoire. As stored in TCRdb, this immuneACCESS dataset retains in-frame rearrangements with V and J assigned. A fraction of the clones does not appear; measured against another copy, unresolved V genes explain less than half of the discrepancy, and the remainder lacks a known reason. This sample lists about 4,200 clones; 86% were detected once. About 6% of the sample is in the top ten clones. This clone was picked up one time. The antigen it recognizes is unknown. Per-base quality was not reported, and no clone a single base away is much larger than it.

The sample comprised primary lung tumor tissue. Per the publication, the cell subset or site label means: primary lung tumor paired with brain metastasis. This TCR was recovered from a donor older than 35 with non-small cell lung cancer.

The nucleotides are TGTGCCAGTAGTATGAAGGGGTGGGGGACTAGCGGGAAGGAGAATGAGCAGTTCTTC. This sequence encodes CASSMKGWGTSGKENEQFF. The rearrangement combines TRBV19 with TRBJ2-1; a stretch of 13 junction bases matches TRBD2. CDR1 LNHDA and CDR2 SQIVND are derived from the germline V gene (reference sequence). The CDR3, from cysteine to phenylalanine, totals 19 residues. The only DNA kept is the CDR3, 57 bases in frame from the first base. Trimming accounts for 3 bases at V and 7 bases at J, while the number of junction bases matched to no gene is 15.